The table lists the clone carrying this T cell receptor (beta chain) with a count of one. What it binds is unknown. In germline, CDR1 is MDHEN, CDR2 SYDVKM. Trimming took 6 bases from V and 0 from J, leaving 12 bases between them. The CDR3 length is 14 residues. Sequencing was performed with immunoSEQ multiplex PCR; in TCRdb, only in-frame clones are kept and a portion is missing. There are approximately 2,300,000 clones in the sample; about nine tenths occur only once, and 0.37% lies in the top ten. These data belong to a study of shared clonotypes between healthy human individuals. General observations from the study: Some naive CD4 clonotypes, 5% to 5.5%, turned up in common across several donors. Donor clonotype sharing was expected to depend on sequencing depth.

Input material: naive CD4+ T cells from PBMCs. Subset described: CD45RA+ positively selected. The TCR originated in a young man in good health. Some clones in this sample may be carry-over from other donors' samples. The chain joins TRBV28 to TRBJ2-7; no clear D gene. The CDR3 nucleotides read TGTGCCAGCAGCCTGATTCCGACCTCCTACGAGCAGTACTTC. Residues: CASSLIPTSYEQYF.